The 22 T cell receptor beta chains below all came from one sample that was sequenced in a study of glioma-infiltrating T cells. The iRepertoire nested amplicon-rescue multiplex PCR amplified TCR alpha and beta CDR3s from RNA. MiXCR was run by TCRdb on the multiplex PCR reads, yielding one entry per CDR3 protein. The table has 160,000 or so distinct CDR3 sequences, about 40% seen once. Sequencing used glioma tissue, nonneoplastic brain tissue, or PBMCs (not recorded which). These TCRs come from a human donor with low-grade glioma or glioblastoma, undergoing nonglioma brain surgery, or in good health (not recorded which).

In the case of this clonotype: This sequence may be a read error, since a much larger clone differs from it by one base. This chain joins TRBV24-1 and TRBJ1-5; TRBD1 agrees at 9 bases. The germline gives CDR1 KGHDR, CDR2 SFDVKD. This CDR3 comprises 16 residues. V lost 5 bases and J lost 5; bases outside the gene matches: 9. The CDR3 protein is CATSVRGTGLDQPQHF. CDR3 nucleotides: TGTGCCACCAGTGTCCGAGGGACAGGGCTGGATCAGCCCCAGCATTTT.

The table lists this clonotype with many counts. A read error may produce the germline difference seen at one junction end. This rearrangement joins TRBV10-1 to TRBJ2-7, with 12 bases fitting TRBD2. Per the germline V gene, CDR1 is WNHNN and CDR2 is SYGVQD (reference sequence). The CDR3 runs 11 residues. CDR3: CASSGTSGTNF. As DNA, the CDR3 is TGCGCCAGCAGTGGGACTAGCGGGACCAACTTC.

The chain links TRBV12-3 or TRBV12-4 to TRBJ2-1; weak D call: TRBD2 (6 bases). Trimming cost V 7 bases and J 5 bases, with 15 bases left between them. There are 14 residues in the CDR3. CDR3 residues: CASIRRRGDNEQFF. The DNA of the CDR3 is TGTGCCAGCATTAGACGGCGGGGCGACAATGAGCAGTTCTTC.

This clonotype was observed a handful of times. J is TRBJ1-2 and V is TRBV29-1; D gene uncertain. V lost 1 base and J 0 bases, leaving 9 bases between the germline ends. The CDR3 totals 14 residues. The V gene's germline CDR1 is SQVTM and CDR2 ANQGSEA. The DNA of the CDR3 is TGCAGCGTTGAAGTGGCATCAGCTAACTATGGCTACACCTTC. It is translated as CSVEVASANYGYTF. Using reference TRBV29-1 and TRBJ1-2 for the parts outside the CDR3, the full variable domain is SAVISQKPSRDICQRGTSLTIQCQVDSQVTMMFWYRQQPGQSLTLIATANQGSEATYESGFVIDKFPISRPNLTFSTLTVSNMSPEDSSIYLCSVEVASANYGYTFGSGTRLTVV.

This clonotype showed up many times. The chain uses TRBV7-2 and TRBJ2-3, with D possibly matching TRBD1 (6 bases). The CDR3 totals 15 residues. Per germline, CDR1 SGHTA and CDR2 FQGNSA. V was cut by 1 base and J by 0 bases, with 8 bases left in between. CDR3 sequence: CASSLVQGSTDTQYF. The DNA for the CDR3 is TGTGCCAGCAGCTTAGTTCAGGGGAGCACAGATACGCAGTATTTT.

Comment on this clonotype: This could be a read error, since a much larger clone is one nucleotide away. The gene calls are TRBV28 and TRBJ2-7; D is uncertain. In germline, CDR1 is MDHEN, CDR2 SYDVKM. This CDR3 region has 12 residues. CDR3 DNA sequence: TGTGCCAGCAGCCAGCAACCTTACGAGAAGTACTTC. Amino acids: CASSQQPYEKYF.

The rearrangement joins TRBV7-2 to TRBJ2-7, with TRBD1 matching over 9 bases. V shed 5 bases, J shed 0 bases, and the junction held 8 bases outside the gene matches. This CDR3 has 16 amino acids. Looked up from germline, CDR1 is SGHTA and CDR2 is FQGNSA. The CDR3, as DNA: TGTGCCAGCAGCCCACGACAGGGGGTGATCTCCTACGAGCAGTACTTC. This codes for CASSPRQGVISYEQYF.

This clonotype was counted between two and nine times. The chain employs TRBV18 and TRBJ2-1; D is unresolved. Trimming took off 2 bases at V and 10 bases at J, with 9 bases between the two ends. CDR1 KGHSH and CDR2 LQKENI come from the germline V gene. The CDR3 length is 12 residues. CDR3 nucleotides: TGTGCCAGCTCACCAATCAATTCCGAGCAGTTCTTC. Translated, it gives CASSPINSEQFF.

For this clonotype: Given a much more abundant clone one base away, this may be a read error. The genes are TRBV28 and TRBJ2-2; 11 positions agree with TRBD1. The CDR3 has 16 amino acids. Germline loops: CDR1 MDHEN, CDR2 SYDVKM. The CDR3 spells CASSASGTGGFGEMFF. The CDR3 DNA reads TGTGCCAGCAGTGCATCCGGGACAGGGGGATTTGGGGAGATGTTTTTT. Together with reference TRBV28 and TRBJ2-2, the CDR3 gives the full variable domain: DVKVTQSSRYLVKRTGEKVFLECVQDMDHENMFWYRQDPGLGLRLIYFSYDVKMKEKGDIPEGYSVSREKKERFSLILESASTNQTSMYLCASSASGTGGFGEMFFGEGSRLTVL.

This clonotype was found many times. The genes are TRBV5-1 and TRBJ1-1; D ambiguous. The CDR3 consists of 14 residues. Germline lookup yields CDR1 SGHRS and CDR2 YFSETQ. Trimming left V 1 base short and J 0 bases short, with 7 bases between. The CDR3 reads CASSLSGLNTEAFF. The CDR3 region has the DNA TGCGCCAGCAGCTTGTCGGGGTTGAACACTGAAGCTTTCTTT.

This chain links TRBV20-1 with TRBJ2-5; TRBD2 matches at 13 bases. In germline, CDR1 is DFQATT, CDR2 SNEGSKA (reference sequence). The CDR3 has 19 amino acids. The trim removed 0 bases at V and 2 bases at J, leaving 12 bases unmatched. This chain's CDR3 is CSARDSFGTSGNLQETQYF. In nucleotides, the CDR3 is TGCAGTGCTAGAGATTCTTTCGGGACTAGCGGGAACCTACAAGAGACCCAGTACTTC.

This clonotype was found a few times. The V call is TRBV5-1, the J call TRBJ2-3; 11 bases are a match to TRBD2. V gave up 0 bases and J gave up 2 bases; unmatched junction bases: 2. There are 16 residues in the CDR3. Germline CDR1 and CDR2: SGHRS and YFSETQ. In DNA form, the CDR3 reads TGCGCCAGCAGCTTGGTAGCGGGAGGGACCACAGATACGCAGTATTTT. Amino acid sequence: CASSLVAGGTTDTQYF.

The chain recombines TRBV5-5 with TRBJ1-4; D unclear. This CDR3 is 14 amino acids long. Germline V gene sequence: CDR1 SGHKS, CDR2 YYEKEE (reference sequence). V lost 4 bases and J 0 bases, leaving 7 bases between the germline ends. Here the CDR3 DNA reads TGTGCCAGCAGCCTCGACACAACTAATGAAAAACTGTTTTTT. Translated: CASSLDTTNEKLFF.

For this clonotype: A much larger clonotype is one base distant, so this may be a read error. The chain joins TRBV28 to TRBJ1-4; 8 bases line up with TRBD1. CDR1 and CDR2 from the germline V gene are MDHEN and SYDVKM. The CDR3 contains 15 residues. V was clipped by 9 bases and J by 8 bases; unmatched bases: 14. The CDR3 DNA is TGTGCCAGAAGTCCCTGGACAGGGAGGGGAGAAAAACTGTTTTTT. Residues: CARSPWTGRGEKLFF.

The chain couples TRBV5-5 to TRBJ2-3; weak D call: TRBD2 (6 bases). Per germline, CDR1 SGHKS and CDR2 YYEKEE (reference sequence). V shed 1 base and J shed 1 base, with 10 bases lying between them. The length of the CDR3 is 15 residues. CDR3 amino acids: CASSLLAMGTDTQYF. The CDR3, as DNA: TGTGCCAGCAGCTTGCTAGCGATGGGCACAGATACGCAGTATTTT.

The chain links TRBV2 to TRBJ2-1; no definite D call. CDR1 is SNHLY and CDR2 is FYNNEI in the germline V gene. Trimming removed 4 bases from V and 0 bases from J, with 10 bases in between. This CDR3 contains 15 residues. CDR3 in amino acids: CASSVLASSYNEQFF. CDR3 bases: TGTGCCAGCAGTGTTTTGGCGAGCTCCTACAATGAGCAGTTCTTC.

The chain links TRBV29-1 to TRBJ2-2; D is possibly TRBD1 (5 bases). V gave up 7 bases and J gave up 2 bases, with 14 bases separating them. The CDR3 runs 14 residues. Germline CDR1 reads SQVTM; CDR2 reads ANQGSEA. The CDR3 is CSAAGAANTGELFF. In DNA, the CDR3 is TGCAGCGCGGCTGGGGCAGCAAACACCGGGGAGCTGTTTTTT.

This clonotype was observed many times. The CDR3 coding sequence is TGTGCCAGCAGCGGAATGGGTACGGGTGAGCAGTACTTC. This gives the protein CASSGMGTGEQYF. The chain recombines TRBV25-1 with TRBJ2-7; D ambiguous. The V gene lost 6 bases and the J gene lost 7 bases, with 16 bases spanning the gap. Per germline, CDR1 MGHDK and CDR2 SYGVNS. CDR3 size: 13 residues.

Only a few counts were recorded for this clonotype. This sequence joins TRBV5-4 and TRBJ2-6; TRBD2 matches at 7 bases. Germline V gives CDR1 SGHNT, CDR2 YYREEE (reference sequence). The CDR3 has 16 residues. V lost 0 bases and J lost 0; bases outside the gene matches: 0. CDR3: CASSLERGSGANVLTF. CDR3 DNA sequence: TGTGCCAGCAGCTTGGAGCGGGGCTCTGGGGCCAACGTCCTGACTTTC.

The CDR3 sequence: CASNGAGWADTQYF. The CDR3 DNA reads TGTGCCAGCAATGGGGCAGGATGGGCAGATACGCAGTATTTT. The chain uses TRBV2 and TRBJ2-3; D perhaps matches TRBD1 (5 bases). The V end lost 7 bases, the J end lost 4 bases, and 15 bases lay between the germline ends. This CDR3 contains 14 residues. CDR1 is SNHLY, CDR2 FYNNEI, per germline.

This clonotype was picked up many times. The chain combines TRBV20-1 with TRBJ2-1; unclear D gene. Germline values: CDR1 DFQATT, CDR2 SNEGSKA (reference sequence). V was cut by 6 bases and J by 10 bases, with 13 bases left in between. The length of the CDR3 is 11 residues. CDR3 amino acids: CSASQGREQFF. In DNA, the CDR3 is TGCAGTGCGAGTCAAGGAAGAGAGCAGTTCTTC.

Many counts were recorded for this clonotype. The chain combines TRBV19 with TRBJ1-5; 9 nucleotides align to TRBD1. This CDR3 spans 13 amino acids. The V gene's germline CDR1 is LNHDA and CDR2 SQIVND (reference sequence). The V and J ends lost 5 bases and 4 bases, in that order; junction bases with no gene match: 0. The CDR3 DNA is TGTGCCAGTAGTGGGACAGGGAATCAGCCCCAGCATTTT. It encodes CASSGTGNQPQHF.